This T cell receptor (beta chain) was found in a study of blood T cells in healthy people across ages (dated by TCRdb to about 2015). Context from the whole study: In model experiments, template switching captured about one uniquely barcoded TCR beta cDNA molecule for every two T cells. To avoid experimental bias, donors of different ages were randomly spread across the sequencing lanes. Using the same blood draw, the study looked at two additional independent replicas of 1 million unique cDNA reads for two donors, one aged 18 to 30 and the other aged 80 or older. The donors were divided into four age groups: young (average approximately 15 years), middle-aged (about 39), aged (about 56) and long-lived (82). To track age-related changes in TCR beta repertoire diversity, the study relied on deep sequencing normalized with unique cDNA molecular identifiers. The study at large found these results: Total diversity estimates from one million sequenced T cells were considered lower bounds and underestimates. Donor CMV infection status was unknown, potentially confounding age-related changes in expanded clonotypes. The percentage of naive T cells measured by flow cytometry correlated strongly with observed TCR beta diversity. Bulk unsorted PBMC profiling prevented conclusive comparison of naive and antigen-experienced compartments. Compared with the aged group, more naive CD4+ T cells, fewer expanded clones and increased TCR diversity were shown by the long-lived group, suggesting age selection. Observed TCR beta diversity per million T cells fell roughly linearly with age, and a significant reduction was already apparent by age approximately 41.

Preparation of the library involved 5' RACE. A second PCR of roughly 7 to 11 cycles was performed with a sample-barcoded 5' primer and a J-beta primer mix. A unique molecular identifier was introduced onto each TCR beta cDNA molecule by a template-switch 5' adaptor carrying 12 random nucleotides. At least 3 million CDR3-containing paired-end reads were obtained from each sample. The Mint cDNA synthesis kit, primed by a TRBC-specific oligonucleotide, was used to synthesize first-strand cDNA from all RNA. Following uracil-DNA glycosylase treatment, a first 18-cycle PCR with universal primers M1SS and BC2_uni_R was performed on all cDNA. The study's own analysis went as follows. For normalization, 1 million high-quality reads, each with a distinct molecular identifier, were randomly selected from each sample. Reads with shared molecular identifiers were discarded instead of being binned into consensus sequences. CDR3 identification, clonotype clustering and error correction used MiTCR with a Q25 quality threshold and the strictest error-elimination algorithm. A nonparametric unseen species model with Euler transformation was used to estimate a lower bound on total TCR beta diversity. The public sequencing data were trimmed at Q25 with fastp and processed into clonotypes with MiXCR by TCRdb, which kept only in-frame beta chains. Rows with a matching CDR3 protein are joined into one entry that keeps the most common DNA and genes. The authors' filters were not applied to this entry. Recorded for this sample are 1.5 million to 2 million distinct CDR3 sequences; about two fifths of them occurred a single time. Roughly 24% of the sample rests with the top ten.

The donors were roughly 39 Caucasian individuals from Russia, aged roughly 6 to 100 years, who were systemically healthy. Each donor gave roughly 11 milliliters of peripheral blood, drawn into EDTA-treated Vacutainer tubes. Ficoll-Paque density-gradient centrifugation was used to isolate PBMCs, with at least 6.5 million per sample. Trizol reagent was used to extract total RNA from the PBMCs, yielding at least 6 micrograms per sample. Naive CD45RAhigh/CD27high T cell percentages were measured by flow cytometry on a PBMC aliquot from every donor. A note on this clonotype: Its antigen has not been determined. One junction end does not reproduce the germline sequence, and a read error may be involved.

The CDR3 goes from the cysteine to the phenylalanine over 15 residues. Just CDR3 DNA is preserved here, 45 bases in frame from base 1. Per the germline V gene, SGHTA is the CDR1 and FQGNSA is the CDR2. This TCR derives from a human donor in good health. Material for sequencing was blood. The chain is made from TRBV7-2 and TRBJ2-7; a weak D assignment points to TRBD2 (5 bases agree). The nucleotides are TGTGCCAGCAGCGAAATTCCGGGGATCTCCCACGAGCAGTACTTC. The encoded protein is CASSEIPGISHEQYF.